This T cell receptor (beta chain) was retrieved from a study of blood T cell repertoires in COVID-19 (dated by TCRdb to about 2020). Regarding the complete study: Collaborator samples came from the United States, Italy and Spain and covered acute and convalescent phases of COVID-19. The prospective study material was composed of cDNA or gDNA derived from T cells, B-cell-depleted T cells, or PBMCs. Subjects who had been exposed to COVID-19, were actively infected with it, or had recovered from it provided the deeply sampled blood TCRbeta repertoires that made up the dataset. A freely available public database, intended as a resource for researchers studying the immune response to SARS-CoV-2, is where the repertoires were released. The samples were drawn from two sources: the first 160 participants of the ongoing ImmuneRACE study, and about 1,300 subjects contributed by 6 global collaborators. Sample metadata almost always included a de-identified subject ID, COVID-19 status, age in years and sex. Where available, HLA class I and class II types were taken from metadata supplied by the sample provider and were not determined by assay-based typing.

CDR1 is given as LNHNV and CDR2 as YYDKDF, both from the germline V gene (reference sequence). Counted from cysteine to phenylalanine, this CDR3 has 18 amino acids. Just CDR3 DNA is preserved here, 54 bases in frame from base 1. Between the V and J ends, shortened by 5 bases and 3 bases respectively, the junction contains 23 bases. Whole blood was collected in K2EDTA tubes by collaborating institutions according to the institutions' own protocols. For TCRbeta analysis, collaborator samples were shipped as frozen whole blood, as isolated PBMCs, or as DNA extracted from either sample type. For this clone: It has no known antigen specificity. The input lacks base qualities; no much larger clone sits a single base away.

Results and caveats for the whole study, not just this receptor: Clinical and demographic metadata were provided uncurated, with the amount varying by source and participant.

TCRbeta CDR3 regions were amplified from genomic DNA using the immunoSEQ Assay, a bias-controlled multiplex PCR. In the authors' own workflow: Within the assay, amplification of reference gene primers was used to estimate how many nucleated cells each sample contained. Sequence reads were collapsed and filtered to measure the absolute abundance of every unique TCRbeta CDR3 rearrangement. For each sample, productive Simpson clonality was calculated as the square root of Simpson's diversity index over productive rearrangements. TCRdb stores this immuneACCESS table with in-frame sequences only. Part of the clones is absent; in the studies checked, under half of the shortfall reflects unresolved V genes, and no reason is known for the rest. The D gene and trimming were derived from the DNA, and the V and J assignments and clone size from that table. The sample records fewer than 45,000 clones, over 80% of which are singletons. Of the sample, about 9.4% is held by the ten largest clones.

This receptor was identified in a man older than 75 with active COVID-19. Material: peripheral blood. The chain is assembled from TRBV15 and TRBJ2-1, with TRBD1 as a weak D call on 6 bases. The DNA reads TGTGCCACCAGCGGTAAAAAAGGGGGAGCGTTAAGCTACAATGAGCAGTTCTTC. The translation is CATSGKKGGALSYNEQFF.